Listed below are T cell receptor beta chains from one sample, sequenced in a study of blood T cell repertoires in COVID-19. Assay: immunoSEQ multiplex PCR; the TCRdb copy retains only in-frame clones and omits some. Of some 110,000 clones in the sample, 84% are singletons; the top ten hold 26%. The sequenced sample consisted of peripheral blood. The receptors were sampled from a man between 60 and 75 years old with acute or convalescent COVID-19. Each CDR3 is given with its conserved first and last residue. The D gene is left open where the match is weak. Some rows mark clone size as missing; the rest say once, few, many or name a class of expanded clone.

DNA,CDR3,V,D,J,size
TGTGCCAGCAGCCAAGTGGGGACTAGCGGGAGTTGGGAGACCCAGTACTTC,CASSQVGTSGSWETQYF,TRBV11-2,TRBD2,TRBJ2-5,NA
TGTGCCAGCAGCCCCCGCAGGACAGGGTCCTACGAGCAGTACTTC,CASSPRRTGSYEQYF,TRBV7-9,TRBD1,TRBJ2-7,NA
TGTGCCAGCTCACCCCTTGGGGGGGCCGGGGAGGAGCAGTTCTTC,CASSPLGGAGEEQFF,TRBV18,NA,TRBJ2-1,NA
TGCGCCAGCAGTGTATACAATGAGCAGTTCTTC,CASSVYNEQFF,TRBV10-2,NA,TRBJ2-1,NA
TGTGCCAGCCAAATGGGGGGTCCGTCCTACAATGAGCAGTTCTTC,CASQMGGPSYNEQFF,TRBV28,NA,TRBJ2-1,NA
TGTGCCACCAGCCTCGAAGGCGGAAACACCGGGGAGCTGTTTTTT,CATSLEGGNTGELFF,TRBV15,NA,TRBJ2-2,once
TGCAGCGCTGACCAGGACAGCCCGATGGCTTTCTTT,CSADQDSPMAFF,TRBV29-1,NA,TRBJ1-1,NA
TGTGCCAGCAGCCCAGCGGGATCTTACCACAATGAGCAGTTCTTC,CASSPAGSYHNEQFF,TRBV3-1/TRBV3-2,TRBD2,TRBJ2-1,NA
TGTGCCAGCAGCTTATCCCGGACTAGCGGGGTTTACAATGAGCAGTTCTTC,CASSLSRTSGVYNEQFF,TRBV7-9,TRBD2,TRBJ2-1,few
TGCGCCAGCAGCTTACGCGGGAGAAACCAAGAGACCCAGTACTTC,CASSLRGRNQETQYF,TRBV5-1,TRBD2,TRBJ2-5,NA
TGTGCAATACGGGGGGTTGGAAACACCATATATTTT,CAIRGVGNTIYF,TRBV15,NA,TRBJ1-3,NA
TGTGCCAGCAGTTACGCCGGGGCTGGGGCCAACGTCCTGACTTTC,CASSYAGAGANVLTF,TRBV6-6,NA,TRBJ2-6,NA
TGTGCCAGCAGCTTAGGAGTGGTACGGAATCAGCCCCAGCATTTT,CASSLGVVRNQPQHF,TRBV7-2,NA,TRBJ1-5,NA
TGTGCCATCAGCTCGACTAGCGGGAGGGCCCCCGGGGAGCTGTTTTTT,CAISSTSGRAPGELFF,TRBV10-3,TRBD2,TRBJ2-2,NA
TGTGCCAGTAGTATAGATCAGCGCTACTATGGCTACACCTTC,CASSIDQRYYGYTF,TRBV19,NA,TRBJ1-2,NA
TGTGCCAGTAGTATAGTAGGATGGGAGAACCACTATGGCTACACCTTC,CASSIVGWENHYGYTF,TRBV19,NA,TRBJ1-2,few
TGTGCCAGCAGTGATTTCGGGACTAGCGGGGGGGGTAGGCAGTTCTTC,CASSDFGTSGGGRQFF,TRBV2,TRBD2,TRBJ2-1,NA
TGCGCCAGCAGCCCCGGGACAGGGGTAGAGACCCAGTACTTC,CASSPGTGVETQYF,TRBV5-1,TRBD1,TRBJ2-5,NA
TGTGCCAGCAGTGGACAGGGGATTTCTAATTCACCCCTCCACTTT,CASSGQGISNSPLHF,TRBV2,TRBD1,TRBJ1-6,NA
TGTGCCAGCAGCGCGGACAGGGCCACTTCACCCCTCCACTTT,CASSADRATSPLHF,TRBV9,TRBD1,TRBJ1-6,few
TGTGCCATCAGTGAGTCTGGGAGTAGCGGAGCCAGCTCCTACAATGAGCAGTTCTTC,CAISESGSSGASSYNEQFF,TRBV10-3,NA,TRBJ2-1,once
TGTGCCAGTAGTATTCCGGGGGGAGATGAGCAGTTCTTC,CASSIPGGDEQFF,TRBV19,TRBD2,TRBJ2-1,NA
TGTGCCAGCAGTTTGCCCGACAGGGGGCGGGTGGCTTTCTTT,CASSLPDRGRVAFF,TRBV27,TRBD1,TRBJ1-1,many
TGTGCCAGCAGCCCGGACTGGTACAATGAGCAGTTCTTC,CASSPDWYNEQFF,TRBV3-1/TRBV3-2,NA,TRBJ2-1,NA
TGTGCCAGCAGCTTGGCCGGGGGATTGTACGAGCAGTACTTC,CASSLAGGLYEQYF,TRBV5-4,NA,TRBJ2-7,NA
TGTGCCAGCAGCTTAAGCGGGAGTTCCTACAATGAGCAGTTCTTC,CASSLSGSSYNEQFF,TRBV5-5,TRBD2,TRBJ2-1,NA
TGCGCCAGCAGCCAAGGGTCCGGGACTAGGGTCTACGAGCAGTACTTC,CASSQGSGTRVYEQYF,TRBV4-1,TRBD2,TRBJ2-7,NA
TGCAGCGTTGAAGATTCGGGAACCCAGTACTTC,CSVEDSGTQYF,TRBV29-1,NA,TRBJ2-5,NA
TGTGCCAGCAGCGGTGCCGGGGACCAAGAGACCCAGTACTTC,CASSGAGDQETQYF,TRBV5-4,NA,TRBJ2-5,NA
TGTGCCAGCAGCCCCGGGACAGGGCGGACTGAAGCTTTCTTT,CASSPGTGRTEAFF,TRBV3-1/TRBV3-2,TRBD1,TRBJ1-1,NA
TGTGCCAGCAGCCTTACAGCGCCGGGACCCCAGCATTTT,CASSLTAPGPQHF,TRBV7-9,NA,TRBJ1-5,few
TGTGCCAGCTCACCAGCAGGACAGGGGGCTGGAAACACCATATATTTT,CASSPAGQGAGNTIYF,TRBV18,TRBD1,TRBJ1-3,few
TGCGCCAGCTCAGCCGGGACAGGGGAGGGAGAGCAGTACTTC,CASSAGTGEGEQYF,TRBV5-1,TRBD1,TRBJ2-7,NA
TGTGCCAGCAGTGACAGGGGAATGGGAAACACCATATATTTT,CASSDRGMGNTIYF,TRBV6-1,NA,TRBJ1-3,NA
TGCGCCAGCAGTGATCCGGGACTAGCGGACGAAGATACGCAGTATTTT,CASSDPGLADEDTQYF,TRBV10-1,TRBD2,TRBJ2-3,NA
TGTGCCAGCAGCTTAGTGAGGGCGGGAAATTCACCCCTCCACTTT,CASSLVRAGNSPLHF,TRBV7-8,NA,TRBJ1-6,NA
TGCGCCAGCAGCCCGGGATGGGAGACCCAGTACTTC,CASSPGWETQYF,TRBV5-1,NA,TRBJ2-5,NA
TGTGCCATCAGTGTTATGGGGGGTATTGAAGCTTTCTTT,CAISVMGGIEAFF,TRBV10-3,NA,TRBJ1-1,NA
TGTGCCAGCAATATCGGGGGAGCGGTCCAGTACTTC,CASNIGGAVQYF,TRBV3-1/TRBV3-2,NA,TRBJ2-7,NA
TGTGCCATCAGTGATTGGACTAGGGGCTTGTCGAATGAGCAGTTCTTC,CAISDWTRGLSNEQFF,TRBV10-3,TRBD2,TRBJ2-1,NA
TGTGCCAGCAGCTTAGCGGGGGGGTTTCAGCCCCAGCATTTT,CASSLAGGFQPQHF,TRBV7-8,NA,TRBJ1-5,large
TGTGCCAGCTCACTAGAACGGCTAGGCTCCTACGAGCAGTACTTC,CASSLERLGSYEQYF,TRBV18,NA,TRBJ2-7,once
TGTGCCAGTAGTCCGGACAGCTTTTACGAGCAGTACTTC,CASSPDSFYEQYF,TRBV19,NA,TRBJ2-7,NA
TGTGCCAGCAGCCGGACAGCGGGGGGCATTCAGCCCCAGCATTTT,CASSRTAGGIQPQHF,TRBV5-6,NA,TRBJ1-5,NA
TGTGCCAGCAGTTACTGGGGCAGGGCGAGCACTGAAGCTTTCTTT,CASSYWGRASTEAFF,TRBV6-5,NA,TRBJ1-1,NA
TGTGCCATCAGAGGTTTCAGCGCGGACACCGGGGAGCTGTTTTTT,CAIRGFSADTGELFF,TRBV10-3,NA,TRBJ2-2,NA
TGTGCCAGCAGCTTGGCGTCGGGTCAGCCCCAGCATTTT,CASSLASGQPQHF,TRBV5-5,NA,TRBJ1-5,few
TGTGCCAGCAGCTATATTCCGGGACTGGCGAGCAATGAGCAGTTCTTC,CASSYIPGLASNEQFF,TRBV7-8,NA,TRBJ2-1,NA
TGTGCCAGCAGCCCCCTAGCGGGAGTAGCCCAAGAGACCCAGTACTTC,CASSPLAGVAQETQYF,TRBV9,TRBD2,TRBJ2-5,NA
TGTGCCAGCTCAAAGGAAGCCCGATCTATGGAGGGCTACACCTTC,CASSKEARSMEGYTF,TRBV18,NA,TRBJ1-2,once
TGTGCCAGTTCGGGGGTTGCGAGGAATGAGCAGTTCTTC,CASSGVARNEQFF,TRBV19,NA,TRBJ2-1,NA
TGCAGCGCCACGGGGTCGGCCCAGGCCTACGAGCAGTACTTC,CSATGSAQAYEQYF,TRBV29-1,NA,TRBJ2-7,many
TGTGCCAGCAGCTACGGGGGAAACACCATATATTTT,CASSYGGNTIYF,TRBV14,NA,TRBJ1-3,NA
TGTGCCAGCAGCCCACGGACAGGGCAGGAATCGGTAGGCTATGGCTACACCTTC,CASSPRTGQESVGYGYTF,TRBV7-9,TRBD1,TRBJ1-2,NA